One and the same sample provided the 11 T cell receptor beta chains below, sequenced in a study of OX40 agonist ivuxolimab in advanced cancers. Some clones are missing from TCRdb's copy, which holds only in-frame ones; the method was immunoSEQ multiplex PCR. The profile shows about 120,000 clones, roughly 89% of them singletons. The sample was CD4+ or CD8+ T cells sorted from blood, taken in a trial of the OX40 agonist ivuxolimab. The receptors were sampled from an adult with an advanced solid tumor such as melanoma, head and neck, liver or kidney cancer.

In its sample, this clone was seen once. V usage is TRBV9 and J usage is TRBJ2-1, with TRBD2 as a possible D gene (5 bases). Trimming removed 1 base at V and 6 bases at J, with 11 bases between. CDR3 size: 14 residues. Germline CDR1 is SGDLS and CDR2 is YYNGEE. CDR3 loop: CASSVPADLNEQFF. The CDR3 nucleotides are TGTGCCAGCAGCGTACCAGCGGACCTCAATGAGCAGTTCTTC.

Only one count was recorded for this clone. This chain's CDR3 is CASSLVGDLTEAFF. CDR3 nucleotide sequence: TGTGCCAGCAGCTTAGTGGGGGACCTAACTGAAGCTTTCTTT. The chain employs TRBV7-2 and TRBJ1-1; tentatively, D is TRBD1 (5 bases). V was trimmed by 1 base and J by 5 bases, leaving 11 bases between them. Per germline, CDR1 SGHTA and CDR2 FQGNSA. The CDR3 spans 14 residues. Combining the CDR3 with reference TRBV7-2 and TRBJ1-1 gives the whole variable domain GAGVSQSPSNKVTEKGKDVELRCDPISGHTALYWYRQSLGQGLEFLIYFQGNSAPDKSGLPSDRFSAERTGGSVSTLTIQRTQQEDSAVYLCASSLVGDLTEAFFGQGTRLTVV.

The chain is built from TRBV7-2 and TRBJ2-5; TRBD1 or TRBD2 may be the D gene (5 bases each). The CDR3 is 15 residues long. Trimming pared 4 bases from V and 2 bases from J, leaving 14 bases between. Germline V gene data show CDR1 as SGHTA and CDR2 as FQGNSA. This CDR3 reads CASSSTGTRQETQYF. The DNA of the CDR3 is TGTGCCAGCAGCTCTACCGGGACCAGACAAGAGACCCAGTACTTC.

The rearrangement joins TRBV4-3 to TRBJ2-1, with 9 bases lining up with TRBD2. Germline CDR1 is LGHNA and CDR2 is YSLEER. The junction had 5 bases not matched to a gene; V was cut back by 4 bases and J by 4 bases. The length of the CDR3 is 15 residues. Here the CDR3 DNA reads TGCGCCAGCAGCCCGCTAGCGGGGACTTACAATGAGCAGTTCTTC. Its translation is CASSPLAGTYNEQFF.

Only one count was recorded for this clone. V and J are TRBV30 and TRBJ1-1, with TRBD1 as a possible D gene (6 bases). The CDR3 spans 14 residues. V was pared by 0 bases and J by 3 bases, with 11 bases between. CDR1 is GTSNPN, CDR2 SVGIG, per germline (reference sequence). The CDR3 sequence is CAWSVGTSHTEAFF. The CDR3 DNA follows: TGTGCCTGGAGTGTCGGGACATCTCACACTGAAGCTTTCTTT. The whole variable domain, filled in from reference TRBV30 and TRBJ1-1, reads SQTIHQWPATLVQPVGSPLSLECTVEGTSNPNLYWYRQAAGRGLQLLFYSVGIGQISSEVPQNLSASRPQDRQFILSSKKLLLSDSGFYLCAWSVGTSHTEAFFGQGTRLTVV.

V usage is TRBV28 and J usage is TRBJ1-2; 8 bases align to TRBD1. Germline values: CDR1 MDHEN, CDR2 SYDVKM. Trimming cost V 5 bases and J 2 bases; bases outside gene matches: 7. This CDR3 has 15 residues. The CDR3 region is CASSTGTGLNYGYTF. The CDR3 coding sequence is TGTGCCAGCAGTACCGGGACAGGACTAAACTATGGCTACACCTTC.

V usage is TRBV6-5 and J usage is TRBJ1-2; D may be TRBD1 (5 bases). V was clipped by 6 bases and J by 0 bases, with 8 bases between them. Germline CDR1 MNHEY, CDR2 SVGAGI. There are 13 residues in the CDR3. This chain's CDR3 is CASRTATNYGYTF. DNA for the CDR3: TGTGCCAGCAGGACAGCAACTAACTATGGCTACACCTTC.

The chain has TRBV5-1 and TRBJ1-1; the D is unclear. The V gene's germline CDR1 is SGHRS and CDR2 YFSETQ. The CDR3 contains 11 residues. The V and J ends lost 0 bases and 6 bases respectively, with 3 bases between them. The CDR3 protein is CASSLEAEAFF. DNA for the CDR3: TGCGCCAGCAGCTTGGAGGCTGAAGCTTTCTTT.

The chain has TRBV5-1 and TRBJ2-5; D is possibly TRBD2 (5 bases). V lost 0 bases, J lost 5 bases, and 17 bases lay in between. CDR1 is SGHRS and CDR2 is YFSETQ in the germline V gene. CDR3 length equals 16 residues. The CDR3 spells CASSLGPTGIMETQYF. For the CDR3, the DNA is TGCGCCAGCAGCTTGGGACCGACGGGGATTATGGAGACCCAGTACTTC.

The V call is TRBV10-3, the J call TRBJ2-7; a weak D match, TRBD1 (6 bases). Trimming took 10 bases from V and 6 from J, leaving 25 bases between them. CDR1 is ENHRY and CDR2 is SYGVKD in the germline V gene. The CDR3 length is 15 residues. The CDR3 spells CASQATGTQWGEQYF. The CDR3 DNA is TGTGCCAGTCAGGCCACCGGGACACAATGGGGCGAGCAGTACTTC.

As for this clone: The sample has other DNA sequences that encode this CDR3 too. This rearrangement joins TRBV5-4 to TRBJ2-3, with D tentatively TRBD2 (5 bases). There are 14 residues in the CDR3. Germline CDR1 SGHNT, CDR2 YYREEE (reference sequence). Trimming took off 2 bases at V and 2 bases at J, with 9 bases between the two ends. This CDR3 reads CASSFPDYTDTQYF. The CDR3 DNA is TGTGCCAGCAGCTTCCCCGACTACACAGATACGCAGTATTTT.